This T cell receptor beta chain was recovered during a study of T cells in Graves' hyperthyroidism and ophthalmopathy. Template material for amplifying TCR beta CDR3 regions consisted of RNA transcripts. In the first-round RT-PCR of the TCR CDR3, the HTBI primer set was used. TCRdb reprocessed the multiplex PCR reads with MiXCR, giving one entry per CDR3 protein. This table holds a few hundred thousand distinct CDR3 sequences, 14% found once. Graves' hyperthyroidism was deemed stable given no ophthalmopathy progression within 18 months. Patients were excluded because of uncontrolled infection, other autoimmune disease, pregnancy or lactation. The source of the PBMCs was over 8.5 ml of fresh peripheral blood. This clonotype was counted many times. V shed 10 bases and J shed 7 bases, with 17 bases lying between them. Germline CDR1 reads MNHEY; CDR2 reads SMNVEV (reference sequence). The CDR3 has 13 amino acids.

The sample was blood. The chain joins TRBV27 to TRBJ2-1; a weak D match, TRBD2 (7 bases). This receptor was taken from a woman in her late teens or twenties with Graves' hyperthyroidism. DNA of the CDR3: TGTGCCACCCAGGGGAGGGCGTATAATGAGCAGTTCTTC. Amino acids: CATQGRAYNEQFF.